This T cell receptor (beta chain) appears in the sequencing data of a study of blood T cell dynamics during melanoma immunotherapy. CDR3 length: 12 residues. The V and J ends lost 10 bases and 8 bases, in that order; junction bases with no gene match: 7. The germline gives CDR1 ENHRY, CDR2 SYGVKD. The table came from immunoSEQ multiplex PCR; TCRdb's copy has only in-frame clones and leaves some out. The table records 8,000 to 13,000 clones, around 87% of them present only once. Time point denoted: pre-treatment baseline. Sample: blood, taken from a patient treated with checkpoint blockade. The receptor was derived from a human donor with melanoma. The chain links TRBV10-3 to TRBJ2-1, with 8 bases aligning to TRBD1. The CDR3 spells CATKQGEDEQFF. As DNA, the CDR3 is TGTGCCACCAAACAGGGGGAGGATGAGCAGTTCTTC.